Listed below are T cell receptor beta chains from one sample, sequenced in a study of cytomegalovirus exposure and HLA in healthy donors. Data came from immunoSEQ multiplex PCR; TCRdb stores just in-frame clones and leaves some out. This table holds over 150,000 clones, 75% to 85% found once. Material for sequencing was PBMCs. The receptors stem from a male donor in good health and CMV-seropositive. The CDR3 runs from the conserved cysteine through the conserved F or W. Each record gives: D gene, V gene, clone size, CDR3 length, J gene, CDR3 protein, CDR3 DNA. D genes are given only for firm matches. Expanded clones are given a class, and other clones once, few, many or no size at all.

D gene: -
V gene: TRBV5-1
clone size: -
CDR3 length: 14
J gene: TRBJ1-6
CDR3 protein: CASSLGSGFSPLHF
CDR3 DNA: TGCGCCAGCAGCTTGGGATCAGGGTTTTCACCCCTCCACTTT

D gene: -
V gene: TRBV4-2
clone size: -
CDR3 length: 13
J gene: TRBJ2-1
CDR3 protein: CASSPDSDNEQFF
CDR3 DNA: TGTGCCAGCAGCCCTGACAGCGACAATGAGCAGTTCTTC

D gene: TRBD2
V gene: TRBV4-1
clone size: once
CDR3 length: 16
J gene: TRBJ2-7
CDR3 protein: CASSQDRLAGSYEQYF
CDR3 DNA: TGCGCCAGCAGCCAAGATAGGCTAGCGGGCTCCTACGAGCAGTACTTC

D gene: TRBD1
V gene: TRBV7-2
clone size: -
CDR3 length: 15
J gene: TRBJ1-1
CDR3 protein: CASSLSGTVNTEAFF
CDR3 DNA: TGTGCCAGCAGCCTTTCCGGGACAGTGAACACTGAAGCTTTCTTT

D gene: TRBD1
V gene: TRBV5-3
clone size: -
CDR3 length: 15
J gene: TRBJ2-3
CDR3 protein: CARSLGGQGPDTQYF
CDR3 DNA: TGTGCCAGAAGCTTGGGGGGACAGGGGCCAGATACGCAGTATTTT

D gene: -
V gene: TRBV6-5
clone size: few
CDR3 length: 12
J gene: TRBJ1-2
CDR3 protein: CASRRYENGYTF
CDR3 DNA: TGTGCCAGCAGGCGATATGAGAATGGCTACACCTTC

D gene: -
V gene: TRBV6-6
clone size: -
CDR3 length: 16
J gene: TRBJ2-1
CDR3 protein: CASINGASGSYNEQFF
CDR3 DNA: TGTGCCAGCATTAATGGGGCCTCCGGATCCTACAATGAGCAGTTCTTC

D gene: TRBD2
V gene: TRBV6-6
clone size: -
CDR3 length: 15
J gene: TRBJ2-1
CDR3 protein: CASGVAGGLYNEQFF
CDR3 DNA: TGTGCCAGCGGGGTAGCGGGGGGATTATACAATGAGCAGTTCTTC

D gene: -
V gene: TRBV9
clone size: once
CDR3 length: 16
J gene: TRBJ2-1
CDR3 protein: CASSVGMRGGYNEQFF
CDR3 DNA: TGTGCCAGCAGCGTAGGAATGAGGGGGGGCTACAATGAGCAGTTCTTC

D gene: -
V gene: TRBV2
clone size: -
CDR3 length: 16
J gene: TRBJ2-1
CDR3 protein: CASNRFNHDSNNEQFF
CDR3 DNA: TGTGCCAGCAATCGGTTTAATCATGACAGTAACAATGAGCAGTTCTTC

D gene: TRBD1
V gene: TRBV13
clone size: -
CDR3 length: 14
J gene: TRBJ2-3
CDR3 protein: CASSIGQDPDTQYF
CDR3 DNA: TGTGCCAGCAGCATTGGACAGGACCCAGATACGCAGTATTTT

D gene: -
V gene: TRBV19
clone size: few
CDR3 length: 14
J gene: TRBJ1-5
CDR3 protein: CASSISHSNQPQHF
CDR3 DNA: TGTGCCAGTAGTATTAGCCATAGCAATCAGCCCCAGCATTTT

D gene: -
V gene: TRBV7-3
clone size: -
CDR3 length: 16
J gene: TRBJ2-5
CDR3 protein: CASSLLGPVFQETQYF
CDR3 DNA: TGTGCCAGCAGCTTACTGGGCCCGGTATTCCAAGAGACCCAGTACTTC

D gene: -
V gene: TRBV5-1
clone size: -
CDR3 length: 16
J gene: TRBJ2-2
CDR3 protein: CASRRDWSSNTGELFF
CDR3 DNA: TGCGCCAGCAGGCGAGACTGGAGTTCGAACACCGGGGAGCTGTTTTTT

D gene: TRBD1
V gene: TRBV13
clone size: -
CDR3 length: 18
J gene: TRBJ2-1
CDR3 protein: CASSLGFSGTAVYNEQFF
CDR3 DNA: TGTGCCAGCAGCTTAGGCTTCTCCGGGACAGCGGTCTACAATGAGCAGTTCTTC

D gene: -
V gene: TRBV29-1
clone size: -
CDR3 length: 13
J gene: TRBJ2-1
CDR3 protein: CSAAPRRLNEQFF
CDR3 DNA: TGCAGCGCCGCCCCTAGGAGACTAAATGAGCAGTTCTTC

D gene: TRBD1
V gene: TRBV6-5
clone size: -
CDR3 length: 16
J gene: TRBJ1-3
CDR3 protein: CASSYFATGSGNTIYF
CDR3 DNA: TGTGCCAGCAGTTACTTCGCGACAGGGTCTGGAAACACCATATATTTT

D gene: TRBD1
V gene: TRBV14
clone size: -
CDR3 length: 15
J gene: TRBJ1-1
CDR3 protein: CASSRGQGANTEAFF
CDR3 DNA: TGTGCCAGCAGCCGGGGACAGGGGGCGAACACTGAAGCTTTCTTT

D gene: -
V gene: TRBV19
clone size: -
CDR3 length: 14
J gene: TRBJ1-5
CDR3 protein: CATRGVLGNQPQHF
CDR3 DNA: TGTGCCACCAGAGGAGTCTTGGGCAATCAGCCCCAGCATTTT

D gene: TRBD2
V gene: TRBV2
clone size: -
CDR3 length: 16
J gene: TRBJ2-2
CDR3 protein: CASDLAGGRRTGELFF
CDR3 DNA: TGTGCCAGCGACCTAGCGGGGGGGCGTCGCACCGGGGAGCTGTTTTTT

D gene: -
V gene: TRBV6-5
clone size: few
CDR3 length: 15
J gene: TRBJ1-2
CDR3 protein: CASSYGGKTIYGYTF
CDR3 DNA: TGTGCCAGCAGTTACGGGGGGAAAACTATCTATGGCTACACCTTC

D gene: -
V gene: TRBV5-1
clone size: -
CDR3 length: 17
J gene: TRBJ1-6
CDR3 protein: CASSQGSSWSYNSPLHF
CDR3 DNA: TGCGCCAGCAGCCAGGGTTCATCGTGGTCCTATAATTCACCCCTCCACTTT

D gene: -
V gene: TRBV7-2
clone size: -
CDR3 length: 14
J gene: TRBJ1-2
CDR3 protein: CASSFTQGTGGYTF
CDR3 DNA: TGTGCCAGCAGTTTTACACAGGGTACCGGGGGCTACACCTTC

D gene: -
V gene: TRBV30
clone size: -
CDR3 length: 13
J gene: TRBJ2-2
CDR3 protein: CAGQGGTTGELFF
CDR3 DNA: TGTGCAGGGCAGGGGGGCACCACCGGGGAGCTGTTTTTT

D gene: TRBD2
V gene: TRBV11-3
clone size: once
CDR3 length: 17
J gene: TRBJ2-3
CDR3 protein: CASSSRGSGEPTDTQYF
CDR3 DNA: TGTGCCAGCAGCTCCAGGGGTAGCGGGGAGCCCACAGATACGCAGTATTTT

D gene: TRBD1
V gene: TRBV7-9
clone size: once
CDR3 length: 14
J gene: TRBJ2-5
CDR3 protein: CASSVTGEQETQYF
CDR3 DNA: TGTGCCAGCAGCGTGACAGGGGAACAAGAGACCCAGTACTTC